Below, 16 T cell receptor beta chains from the same sample are listed, as sequenced in a study of beta chain features in type 1 diabetes. General study points: Among patients with Type 1 diabetes, TCRB CDR3s were moderately but significantly shorter in every one of the four CD4+ subsets.

These receptors have no known antigen. Expressed TCRB transcripts were sequenced because the isolated RNA had all been reverse transcribed beforehand. Assay: immunoSEQ multiplex PCR; the TCRdb copy retains only in-frame clones and omits some. The sample lists 600,000 to 750,000 clones, 9.5% to 15% seen once, with around 0.12% in the top ten. Sample: naive CD4+ T cells from blood. The receptors derive from a man aged 30 to 45 with type 1 diabetes.

There are a few counts of this clone. Other DNA sequences from this sample encode an identical CDR3 as well. This chain joins TRBV7-2 and TRBJ2-5; D is undetermined. Trimming took off 3 bases at V and 5 bases at J, with 7 bases between the two ends. CDR1 SGHTA and CDR2 FQGNSA come from the germline V gene. The CDR3 spans 12 residues. The CDR3 is CASSLGRETQYF. CDR3 DNA sequence: TGTGCCAGCAGCTTGGGCAGGGAGACCCAGTACTTC.

The CDR3 DNA reads TGTGCCAGCAGTTTTACAGGGGGTGGTCGGGAGACCCAGTACTTC. Residues: CASSFTGGGRETQYF. This sequence joins TRBV6-5 and TRBJ2-5; 8 positions agree with TRBD1. The trim removed 4 bases at V and 5 bases at J, leaving 9 bases unmatched. The CDR3 is 15 amino acids. The germline gives CDR1 MNHEY, CDR2 SVGAGI.

This clone has more than one count but fewer than ten. The chain links TRBV4-2 to TRBJ2-2; D not resolved. The CDR3 has 16 amino acids. V shed 2 bases and J shed 1 base, with 11 bases lying between them. Germline CDR1 reads LGHNA; CDR2 reads YNFKEQ. CDR3 in amino acids: CASSQNELRNTGELFF. In nucleotides, the CDR3 is TGTGCCAGCAGCCAAAATGAGTTGAGGAACACCGGGGAGCTGTTTTTT.

This clone has just a few counts. The rearrangement uses TRBV29-1 and TRBJ1-2; D perhaps matches TRBD1 (6 bases). The germline V and J ends were trimmed by 7 bases and 0 bases, with 12 bases remaining between them. The CDR3 has 13 amino acids. CDR1 SQVTM and CDR2 ANQGSEA come from the germline V gene. CDR3 DNA: TGCAGCGACGGACAGACCTCTAACTATGGCTACACCTTC. Its translation: CSDGQTSNYGYTF.

A few counts support this clone. The chain carries TRBV18 and TRBJ2-7; 9 bases are shared with TRBD1. This CDR3 has 14 residues. The ends lost 5 bases at V and 4 bases at J; junction bases unmatched: 6. CDR1 KGHSH and CDR2 LQKENI come from the germline V gene. Here the CDR3 reads CASSVRDRDYEQYF. The CDR3 coding sequence is TGTGCCAGCTCAGTACGGGACAGGGATTACGAGCAGTACTTC. Complete variable domain (other parts from reference TRBV18 and TRBJ2-7): NAGVMQNPRHLVRRRGQEARLRCSPMKGHSHVYWYRQLPEEGLKFMVYLQKENIIDESGMPKERFSAEFPKEGPSILRIQQVVRGDSAAYFCASSVRDRDYEQYFGPGTRLTVT.

This chain's CDR3 is CASSLGRVKYEQYF. The CDR3 bases are TGTGCCAGCAGCTTAGGGAGGGTGAAGTACGAGCAGTACTTC. This chain uses TRBV7-2 with TRBJ2-7, with TRBD2 as a possible D gene (6 bases). The CDR3 is 14 amino acids. The V gene lost 1 base and the J gene lost 4 bases, with 11 bases spanning the gap. Germline lookup yields CDR1 SGHTA and CDR2 FQGNSA.

This clone came up a few times. This chain joins TRBV29-1 and TRBJ1-1; 7 bases are a match to TRBD1. This CDR3 region has 12 residues. Per the germline V gene, CDR1 is SQVTM and CDR2 is ANQGSEA. Trimming removed 1 base from V and 6 bases from J; junction bases left unmatched: 2. CDR3 amino acids: CSVEGDRAEAFF. CDR3 coding DNA: TGCAGCGTTGAAGGGGACAGAGCTGAAGCTTTCTTT.

The rearrangement links TRBV7-2 to TRBJ2-7, with 12 bases aligning to TRBD2. Germline V gene sequence: CDR1 SGHTA, CDR2 FQGNSA. V lost 0 bases to trimming and J lost 2 bases; unmatched junction nucleotides: 2. This CDR3 region has 16 residues. DNA for the CDR3: TGTGCCAGCAGCTTAGCCGGGACTAGCGGGCCCTACGAGCAGTACTTC. It is translated as CASSLAGTSGPYEQYF.

This clone came up a few times. The V call is TRBV6-1, the J call TRBJ1-2; 7 nucleotides line up with TRBD1. V was pared by 3 bases and J by 4 bases, with 8 bases of the junction left unmatched. CDR3 size: 15 residues. Germline assignment: CDR1 MNHNS and CDR2 SASEGT. The CDR3 nucleotides read TGTGCCAGCAGTGACTCTCCGGGACAGCTCTATGGCTACACCTTC. The encoded protein is CASSDSPGQLYGYTF.

A few counts support this clone. The sample carries other DNA sequences with the same CDR3. V and J are TRBV6-6 and TRBJ1-2, with D possibly matching TRBD1 (5 bases). CDR3 length: 12 residues. V dropped 5 bases and J dropped 4 bases, with 8 bases sitting between them. Per the germline V gene, CDR1 is MNHNY and CDR2 is SVGAGI (reference sequence). The CDR3 bases are TGTGCCAGCAGTCCTGACAGCTATGGCTACACCTTC. Encoded protein: CASSPDSYGYTF.

This clone was seen more than once but under ten times. The V and J genes are TRBV7-9 and TRBJ2-2; D may be TRBD2 (5 bases). Trimming took off 4 bases at V and 7 bases at J, with 16 bases between the two ends. The CDR3 covers 15 residues. Germline V CDR1 and CDR2: SEHNR, FQNEAQ (reference sequence). CDR3 in DNA: TGTGCCAGCAGCTGGGAGAGAAGTCCTGTCGGGGAGCTGTTTTTT. Its protein product is CASSWERSPVGELFF.

The CDR3: CASTLAGRETQYF. CDR3 DNA sequence: TGTGCCAGCACCCTAGCGGGGCGAGAGACCCAGTACTTC. The chain uses TRBV2 and TRBJ2-5; 9 bases align to TRBD2. The CDR3 has 13 residues. Looked up from germline, CDR1 is SNHLY and CDR2 is FYNNEI. V was pared by 7 bases and J by 4 bases, with 4 bases of the junction left unmatched.

This chain links TRBV5-6 with TRBJ1-5, with D uncertain. The V gene lost 3 bases and the J gene lost 2 bases, with 9 bases spanning the gap. The CDR3 spans 14 residues. Germline-derived CDR1 and CDR2 are SGHDT and YYEEEE. Written as DNA, the CDR3 is TGTGCCAGCAGCTGGTATTTGGGCAATCAGCCCCAGCATTTT. This gives the protein CASSWYLGNQPQHF.

The chain is built from TRBV4-2 and TRBJ2-5, with 7 bases lining up with TRBD1. The CDR3 has 15 amino acids. Per germline, CDR1 LGHNA and CDR2 YNFKEQ. V was clipped by 4 bases and J by 1 base; unmatched bases: 6. Written as DNA, the CDR3 is TGTGCCAGCAGCCGTTCCGACAGGGTCCAAGAGACCCAGTACTTC. Its translation: CASSRSDRVQETQYF.

This chain joins TRBV7-2 and TRBJ2-1, with D perhaps being TRBD1 or TRBD2 (5 bases each). The germline V gene has CDR1 SGHTA and CDR2 FQGNSA. V was cut by 2 bases and J by 3 bases, with 11 bases left in between. This CDR3 spans 15 amino acids. DNA for the CDR3: TGTGCCAGCAGCTTATCGGGGCAACTCTACAATGAGCAGTTCTTC. Translation: CASSLSGQLYNEQFF. The whole variable domain, remainder taken from reference TRBV7-2 and TRBJ2-1, is GAGVSQSPSNKVTEKGKDVELRCDPISGHTALYWYRQSLGQGLEFLIYFQGNSAPDKSGLPSDRFSAERTGGSVSTLTIQRTQQEDSAVYLCASSLSGQLYNEQFFGPGTRLTVL.

This clone was found a few times. The chain is built from TRBV5-1 and TRBJ2-5; 9 nucleotides align to TRBD1. The J call may be mistaken, given a closer DNA end match to TRBJ2-7. The CDR3 has 14 amino acids. Germline CDR1 SGHRS, CDR2 YFSETQ. CDR3 sequence reads: CASSSPGQGYEQYF. For the CDR3, the DNA is TGCGCCAGCAGCTCCCCGGGACAGGGCTACGAGCAGTACTTC.